This entry lists 3 T cell receptor beta chains sequenced from one sample in a study of shared clonotypes between healthy human individuals. Using immunoSEQ multiplex PCR, the repertoire was profiled, and TCRdb retains in-frame clones only, with some absent. The profile covers about 470,000 clones, with 79% appearing a single time and approximately 13% taken by the ten largest. The specimen was PBMCs. These receptors all come from a woman between 35 and 50 years old in good health. Some clones in this sample may be carry-over from other donors' samples.

The rearrangement uses TRBV30 and TRBJ1-1; possible D gene TRBD1, 5 bases. The CDR3 is 14 amino acids. The ends were cut back, 4 bases at V and 6 bases at J, with 18 bases in the middle. Germline V gives CDR1 GTSNPN, CDR2 SVGIG (reference sequence). Here the CDR3 reads CAWIISATAAEAFF. CDR3 sequence (DNA): TGTGCCTGGATTATTTCGGCGACAGCCGCTGAAGCTTTCTTT. Using reference TRBV30 and TRBJ1-1 for the parts outside the CDR3, the full variable domain is SQTIHQWPATLVQPVGSPLSLECTVEGTSNPNLYWYRQAAGRGLQLLFYSVGIGQISSEVPQNLSASRPQDRQFILSSKKLLLSDSGFYLCAWIISATAAEAFFGQGTRLTVV.

The chain recombines TRBV9 with TRBJ2-3; TRBD1 is a possible D gene (6 bases). V dropped 1 base and J dropped 4 bases, with 22 bases sitting between them. The germline CDR1 and CDR2 sequences are SGDLS and YYNGEE. CDR3 size: 18 residues. In DNA form, the CDR3 reads TGTGCCAGCAGCGTATCTCCGGGACCCAGGGGTGACTCAGATACGCAGTATTTT. Translating gives CASSVSPGPRGDSDTQYF.

V and J are TRBV5-1 and TRBJ2-5, with 9 positions matching TRBD1. Germline V lookup: CDR1 SGHRS, CDR2 YFSETQ. V shed 4 bases, J shed 3 bases, and the junction held 4 bases outside the gene matches. The length of the CDR3 is 14 residues. The CDR3 DNA is TGCGCCAGCAGCCGGGGACAGGGCGAAGAGACCCAGTACTTC. This translates into CASSRGQGEETQYF.